The entry that follows covers one TCR beta chain sequence. Sequencing was performed with immunoSEQ multiplex PCR; in TCRdb, only in-frame clones are kept and a portion is missing. This table has 130,000 or so clones, about 88% appearing once. Time point noted: pretreatment peripheral blood. This sample stems from a study of PD-L1 blockade in urothelial cancer. In germline, CDR1 is LNHDA, CDR2 SQIVND (reference sequence). Losses at the gene ends were 8 bases for V and 1 base for J; bases not matched to a gene: 9. This CDR3 contains 16 residues. This TCR was sampled from a man aged 50 or older with urothelial cancer. The gene calls are TRBV19 and TRBJ2-2, with 8 bases matching TRBD1. Here the sequenced sample was PBMCs, taken around atezolizumab (anti-PD-L1) treatment. The CDR3 nucleotides read TGTGCCAGTGGGCAGCCAGGGGGCGGGAACACCGGGGAGCTGTTTTTT. Amino acid sequence: CASGQPGGGNTGELFF.